This TCR beta chain comes out of a study of Graves' ophthalmopathy and Graves' hyperthyroidism. Study outcomes and limitations: An 81.08% specificity and 87.88% sensitivity were achieved by a 13-signature model that separated ophthalmopathy from stable hyperthyroidism.

RNA served as the template for amplifying TCR beta CDR3 regions. An initial RT-PCR round employing HTBI primers preceded a second-round multiplex PCR. MiXCR was run by TCRdb on the multiplex PCR reads, yielding one entry per CDR3 protein. The data hold 600,000 to 650,000 distinct CDR3 sequences, with about 24% observed a single time. Stable hyperthyroidism referred to disease that showed no ophthalmopathy within 18 months of follow-up. The diagnosis was founded upon clinical symptoms, serum thyroxine, TRAb, thyroid ultrasound and orbital computed tomography. Germline trimming cut 5 bases from V and 7 bases from J; bases unmatched to any gene: 12. This CDR3 contains 17 residues. The germline CDR1 and CDR2 sequences are MDHEN and SYDVKM. This clonotype occurred many times. As yet, its antigen is unknown.

The receptor was isolated from a woman aged 18-29 years with stable Graves' hyperthyroidism. Some clones in this sample may be carry-over from other donors' samples. The material sequenced was peripheral blood. V is TRBV28 and J is TRBJ1-6, with 9 positions matching TRBD1. CDR3 nucleotide sequence: TGTGCCAGCAGTGACCGGACAGGGGCTGGCCCCAATTCACCCCTCCACTTT. Translating it yields CASSDRTGAGPNSPLHF.